These 28 T cell receptor beta chains originate from one sample sequenced in a study of CD8+ T cells in alopecia areata. Reverse transcription of extracted RNA yielded cDNA, which provided the sequencing template. Measured with immunoSEQ multiplex PCR; TCRdb has only the in-frame clones, and not every one. This sample yields tens of thousands of clones, of which 55% to 75% are seen a single time; approximately 15% belongs to the top ten. The source material was CD8+ T cells sorted from blood, sampled at week 0. These receptors originate from a human donor with alopecia areata.

This chain joins TRBV27 and TRBJ2-2; 7 bases align to TRBD1. The trim removed 3 bases at V and 5 bases at J, leaving 3 bases unmatched. Germline lookup yields CDR1 MNHEY and CDR2 SMNVEV (reference sequence). The CDR3 has 14 residues. The CDR3 loop is CASSLGQFTGELFF. The CDR3 DNA reads as TGTGCCAGCAGTTTGGGACAGTTTACCGGGGAGCTGTTTTTT.

The gene calls are TRBV27 and TRBJ1-5, with D uncertain. The CDR3 is 14 amino acids. Germline CDR1 is MNHEY and CDR2 is SMNVEV (reference sequence). Between the trimmed V and J ends, which lost 3 bases and 6 bases, there was a span of 12 bases. The CDR3 loop reads CASSFISSGQPQHF. Written as DNA, the CDR3 is TGTGCCAGCAGTTTTATTTCCTCGGGTCAGCCCCAGCATTTT.

The chain carries TRBV7-2 and TRBJ2-5, with D perhaps given as TRBD1 or TRBD2 (5 bases each). The V gene lost 2 bases and the J gene lost 5 bases, with 15 bases spanning the gap. The length of the CDR3 is 15 residues. The germline V gene encodes CDR1 SGHTA and CDR2 FQGNSA. For the CDR3, the DNA is TGTGCCAGCAGCTTATTCAGCTCGGGGCACGAGACCCAGTACTTC. Protein sequence: CASSLFSSGHETQYF.

The chain links TRBV5-1 to TRBJ2-3; D may be TRBD1 (6 bases). The CDR3 runs to 15 residues. Germline V gene data show CDR1 as SGHRS and CDR2 as YFSETQ. Trimming stripped 0 bases from V and 0 bases from J, with 8 bases between. The CDR3: CASSLDRDSTDTQYF. In DNA, the CDR3 is TGCGCCAGCAGCTTGGACAGGGATAGCACAGATACGCAGTATTTT.

The V gene is TRBV2, the J gene TRBJ2-1; possible D gene TRBD2, 7 bases. V was clipped by 3 bases and J by 12 bases, with 21 bases between them. This CDR3 region has 15 residues. CDR1 SNHLY and CDR2 FYNNEI come from the germline V gene. The CDR3 bases are TGTGCCAGCAGTGATACGGGGGGCCCGGGGTTTGGGCAGTTCTTC. The encoded protein is CASSDTGGPGFGQFF. Complete variable domain (other parts from reference TRBV2 and TRBJ2-1): EPEVTQTPSHQVTQMGQEVILRCVPISNHLYFYWYRQILGQKVEFLVSFYNNEISEKSEIFDDQFSVERPDGSNFTLKIRSTKLEDSAMYFCASSDTGGPGFGQFFGPGTRLTVL.

The rearrangement uses TRBV7-9 and TRBJ1-1; D unresolved. The ends were cut back, 5 bases at V and 3 bases at J, with 4 bases in the middle. The CDR3 length is 11 residues. Germline assignment: CDR1 SEHNR and CDR2 FQNEAQ (reference sequence). The CDR3 here is CASSDYTEAFF. CDR3 DNA: TGTGCCAGCAGCGACTACACTGAAGCTTTCTTT.

The gene calls are TRBV5-1 and TRBJ2-1; the D is unclear. Germline V gene sequence: CDR1 SGHRS, CDR2 YFSETQ. This CDR3 region has 11 residues. Deletions cut 0 bases from V and 9 bases from J, with 4 bases between. The CDR3 is CASSLAGEQFF. The CDR3 DNA follows: TGCGCCAGCAGCTTGGCCGGTGAGCAGTTCTTC.

The chain employs TRBV6-1 and TRBJ1-3, with a possible D match to TRBD1 (5 bases). The V end lost 5 bases, the J end lost 0 bases, and 11 bases lay between the germline ends. The germline gives CDR1 MNHNS, CDR2 SASEGT. This CDR3 spans 15 amino acids. The DNA of the CDR3 is TGTGCCAGCAGTCCGACAGTCCCCTCTGGAAACACCATATATTTT. Translation gives CASSPTVPSGNTIYF.

CDR3: CASSSLNQPQHF. For the CDR3, the DNA is TGTGCCAGCAGTTCGTTAAATCAGCCCCAGCATTTT. The J gene is TRBJ1-5, the V gene TRBV27; no definite D call. The germline gives CDR1 MNHEY, CDR2 SMNVEV (reference sequence). V was trimmed by 4 bases and J by 4 bases, leaving 5 bases between them. This CDR3 has 12 residues.

This clone has more than one count but fewer than ten. The chain uses TRBV29-1 and TRBJ1-2, with a possible D match to TRBD1 (6 bases). The CDR3 runs to 12 residues. The germline V gene has CDR1 SQVTM and CDR2 ANQGSEA. V shed 4 bases and J shed 4 bases, with 10 bases lying between them. The CDR3 DNA sequence: TGCAGCGTTGGGACAGTTGTCTATGGCTACACCTTC. This translates into CSVGTVVYGYTF.

The chain recombines TRBV29-1 with TRBJ2-5; tentatively, D is TRBD1 (6 bases). Between the trimmed V and J ends, which lost 1 base and 4 bases, there was a span of 13 bases. Germline CDR1 reads SQVTM; CDR2 reads ANQGSEA. This CDR3 region has 14 residues. This CDR3 is CSVEAERGGETQYF. The CDR3 DNA reads TGCAGCGTTGAAGCCGAGCGAGGGGGAGAGACCCAGTACTTC.

This clone turned up a few times. V and J are TRBV7-9 and TRBJ2-1, with TRBD2 matching over 8 bases. The CDR3 runs 16 residues. V shed 5 bases, J shed 4 bases, and the junction held 10 bases outside the gene matches. Germline CDR1 and CDR2: SEHNR and FQNEAQ (reference sequence). The CDR3 here is CASSPYLAGSYNEQFF. CDR3 DNA sequence: TGTGCCAGCAGCCCCTACCTAGCGGGTTCTTACAATGAGCAGTTCTTC.

The table lists this clone with a few counts. The CDR3, as DNA: TGTGCCAGCAGTTATCACCTAGAAAGAGAGACCCAGTACTTC. Amino acids: CASSYHLERETQYF. The V call is TRBV6-6, the J call TRBJ2-5; D is unresolved. Germline CDR1 is MNHNY and CDR2 is SVGAGI (reference sequence). The CDR3 has 14 residues. Trimming removed 3 bases from V and 4 bases from J, with 12 bases in between.

This clone appeared a few times. This chain uses TRBV6-1 with TRBJ2-7, with D unresolved. CDR1 and CDR2 from the germline V gene are MNHNS and SASEGT. Trimming cost V 5 bases and J 3 bases, with 11 bases left between them. The CDR3 consists of 13 residues. The CDR3 is CASSYGQHYEQYF. The CDR3 DNA is TGTGCCAGCAGTTATGGGCAGCACTACGAGCAGTACTTC.

The chain joins TRBV29-1 to TRBJ2-1; D could derive from TRBD1 or TRBD2 (5 bases each). V shed 3 bases and J shed 0 bases, with 9 bases lying between them. Germline CDR1 is SQVTM and CDR2 is ANQGSEA. The CDR3 length is 14 residues. The CDR3 is CSVEGVPSYNEQFF. The CDR3 DNA reads as TGCAGCGTTGAGGGGGTCCCCTCCTACAATGAGCAGTTCTTC.

The chain is built from TRBV30 and TRBJ1-1; D ambiguous. CDR3 length: 14 amino acids. V dropped 2 bases and J dropped 5 bases, with 15 bases sitting between them. Germline CDR1 reads GTSNPN; CDR2 reads SVGIG (reference sequence). The CDR3 sequence: CAWSPDALGTEAFF. In DNA, the CDR3 is TGTGCCTGGAGTCCGGACGCGCTTGGGACTGAAGCTTTCTTT. Variable domain in full (rest from reference TRBV30 and TRBJ1-1): SQTIHQWPATLVQPVGSPLSLECTVEGTSNPNLYWYRQAAGRGLQLLFYSVGIGQISSEVPQNLSASRPQDRQFILSSKKLLLSDSGFYLCAWSPDALGTEAFFGQGTRLTVV.

The chain has TRBV7-9 and TRBJ2-7, with D perhaps matching TRBD2 (5 bases). CDR3 size: 14 residues. Germline V gives CDR1 SEHNR, CDR2 FQNEAQ (reference sequence). Trimming cost V 3 bases and J 5 bases, with 14 bases left between them. CDR3 DNA: TGTGCCAGCAGCTTGGTGGGAGCCCAAGACGAGCAGTACTTC. Residues: CASSLVGAQDEQYF.

This clone was seen at least ten times. A junction end diverges from the germline sequence, so it may reflect a read error. This specimen includes other DNA sequences encoding the same CDR3. V is TRBV5-4 and J is TRBJ1-1; 10 bases match TRBD1. Germline CDR1 SGHNT, CDR2 YYREEE (reference sequence). This CDR3 comprises 16 residues. Here the CDR3 DNA reads TGCGCCAGCAGCCAAGAATTTGGGGACAGGGGTTATGAAGCTTTCTTT. This encodes CASSQEFGDRGYEAFF.

The V call is TRBV28, the J call TRBJ2-6; D remains unclear. V gave up 6 bases and J gave up 2 bases, with 14 bases separating them. This CDR3 is built from 16 residues. Germline V gives CDR1 MDHEN, CDR2 SYDVKM. CDR3 sequence (DNA): TGTGCCAGCAGGGCTGGTTGGGAAGCTGGGGCCAACGTCCTGACTTTC. Amino acids: CASRAGWEAGANVLTF.

The rearrangement joins TRBV25-1 to TRBJ2-1; possible D gene TRBD2, 6 bases. With 1 base removed from V and 7 bases from J, the gap between germline ends came to 14 bases. Germline values: CDR1 MGHDK, CDR2 SYGVNS. CDR3 length: 15 residues. CDR3 nucleotide sequence: TGTGCCAGCAGTGAATCCGGGGGAGTCTATAATGAGCAGTTCTTC. As protein: CASSESGGVYNEQFF.

V is TRBV2 and J is TRBJ1-1, with D unresolved. V dropped 3 bases and J dropped 1 base, with 12 bases sitting between them. This CDR3 has 15 residues. Germline lookup yields CDR1 SNHLY and CDR2 FYNNEI. The DNA for the CDR3 is TGTGCCAGCAGTGATACAGAAAATTCGAACACTGAAGCTTTCTTT. Amino acids: CASSDTENSNTEAFF.

This chain uses TRBV30 with TRBJ2-1, with D possibly being TRBD1 (6 bases). The CDR3 consists of 14 residues. Trimming removed 0 bases at V and 5 bases at J, with 11 bases between. Germline assignment: CDR1 GTSNPN and CDR2 SVGIG (reference sequence). The CDR3 DNA reads TGTGCCTGGAGTGTTACAGGGATGGACAATGAGCAGTTCTTC. Translated: CAWSVTGMDNEQFF.

This sequence joins TRBV30 and TRBJ1-1, with TRBD1 matching 8 bases. J gave up 10 bases and V 4 bases, and 5 bases lay outside the gene matches. Germline V lookup: CDR1 GTSNPN, CDR2 SVGIG (reference sequence). The CDR3 length is 11 residues. The CDR3 is CAWNTGGPAFF. CDR3 coding DNA: TGTGCCTGGAACACAGGGGGTCCAGCTTTCTTT. Full variable domain (outside the CDR3, taken from reference TRBV30 and TRBJ1-1): SQTIHQWPATLVQPVGSPLSLECTVEGTSNPNLYWYRQAAGRGLQLLFYSVGIGQISSEVPQNLSASRPQDRQFILSSKKLLLSDSGFYLCAWNTGGPAFFGQGTRLTVV.

This chain connects TRBV2 to TRBJ2-1; D unclear. CDR3 length: 15 amino acids. Germline V gives CDR1 SNHLY, CDR2 FYNNEI. The V end lost 8 bases, the J end lost 0 bases, and 14 bases lay between the germline ends. The CDR3 protein is CASVTPLSSYNEQFF. DNA for the CDR3: TGTGCCAGCGTGACCCCATTGAGCTCCTACAATGAGCAGTTCTTC.

This clone was detected a few times. The CDR3: CASSQDFGTGGSQPQHF. The CDR3 DNA follows: TGCGCCAGCAGCCAAGATTTTGGGACAGGGGGTAGTCAGCCCCAGCATTTT. The chain has TRBV4-3 and TRBJ1-5; 11 bases map to TRBD1. Germline-derived CDR1 and CDR2 are LGHNA and YSLEER. The CDR3 spans 17 residues. With V trimmed by 0 bases and J by 6 bases, 7 bases remained unmatched.

In its sample, this clone was seen once. This chain connects TRBV4-2 to TRBJ1-1; perhaps TRBD1 as D (6 bases). Trimming cost V 2 bases and J 6 bases, with 10 bases left between them. Germline V gene data show CDR1 as LGHNA and CDR2 as YNFKEQ. CDR3 length: 13 residues. The CDR3 sequence: CASSQTGGPEAFF. In nucleotides, the CDR3 is TGTGCCAGCAGCCAAACGGGGGGCCCTGAAGCTTTCTTT.

For this clone: This sample also contains other DNA sequences that code for the same CDR3. The chain links TRBV30 to TRBJ1-1; D is unresolved. CDR3 length: 12 residues. Germline-derived CDR1 and CDR2 are GTSNPN and SVGIG (reference sequence). Trimming pared 3 bases from V and 2 bases from J, leaving 7 bases between. The CDR3 sequence is CAWRTGNTEAFF. CDR3 nucleotides: TGTGCCTGGAGGACCGGTAACACTGAAGCTTTCTTT.

The rearrangement links TRBV5-1 to TRBJ2-5; D is possibly TRBD2 (6 bases). V shed 0 bases and J shed 4 bases, with 13 bases lying between them. The CDR3 extends over 15 amino acids. Germline V gene data show CDR1 as SGHRS and CDR2 as YFSETQ. CDR3 coding DNA: TGCGCCAGCAGCTTGGGGGGAGGAATTCGAGAGACCCAGTACTTC. Residues: CASSLGGGIRETQYF.